Listed here are 2 T cell receptor beta chains from one sample, sequenced in a study of cytomegalovirus exposure and HLA in healthy donors. PCR employed 60 Vbeta and 13 Jbeta primers. Profiled with immunoSEQ multiplex PCR; TCRdb holds only in-frame clones, not every one. This sample has 150,000 to 250,000 clones, with approximately 85% found just once. Sequencing was carried out using PBMCs. The receptors derive from a woman aged 45-60 years in good health and CMV-seronegative.

This clone was seen a few times. The chain is built from TRBV7-2 and TRBJ2-5; D may be TRBD2 (5 bases). Germline V gives CDR1 SGHTA, CDR2 FQGNSA. Trimming shortened V by 4 bases and J by 0 bases, and 12 bases separated the two germline ends. The CDR3 runs 15 residues. The CDR3 sequence is CASSWPEADQETQYF. The CDR3, as DNA: TGTGCCAGCAGCTGGCCGGAAGCGGACCAAGAGACCCAGTACTTC.

This rearrangement joins TRBV28 to TRBJ2-7; no reliable D call. Germline CDR1 MDHEN, CDR2 SYDVKM. Deletions cut 5 bases from V and 7 bases from J, with 9 bases between. The length of the CDR3 is 11 residues. The CDR3 protein is CASSQLREQYF. The CDR3 DNA reads TGTGCCAGCAGTCAACTACGAGAGCAGTACTTC.